Described below is a single T cell receptor beta chain sequence and its context. The antigen is not known. Germline CDR1 and CDR2: LNHDA and SQIVND (reference sequence). With V trimmed by 7 bases and J by 3 bases, 5 bases remained unmatched. The CDR3 is 14 residues long. This entry belongs to a study of cytomegalovirus exposure and HLA in healthy donors. General study findings and limits: It emerged from a later analysis that several of the most significant clusters appeared to be linked to common viral pathogens. Among the sequence variants, a highly shared cluster was likely an artifact of sequencing. Researchers reported in a later analysis that a missense DCLRE1C variant was tied to TCR beta V- and J-gene trimming.

The PCR ran on 60 Vbeta and 13 Jbeta primers. Sequencing was performed with immunoSEQ multiplex PCR; in TCRdb, only in-frame clones are kept and a portion is missing. The sample holds about 200,000 clones, approximately 86% seen once. Sequenced sample: PBMCs. This sequence joins TRBV19 and TRBJ2-1; 8 bases map to TRBD2. This receptor was identified in a woman in her 30s in good health and CMV-seronegative. The CDR3 sequence: CASNPTSVYNEQFF. Written as DNA, the CDR3 is TGTGCCAGTAACCCGACTAGCGTCTACAATGAGCAGTTCTTC. Combining the CDR3 with reference TRBV19 and TRBJ2-1 gives the whole variable domain DGGITQSPKYLFRKEGQNVTLSCEQNLNHDAMYWYRQDPGQGLRLIYYSQIVNDFQKGDIAEGYSVSREKKESFPLTVTSAQKNPTAFYLCASNPTSVYNEQFFGPGTRLTVL.